A single sample gave rise to the 7 T cell receptor beta chains below, sequenced in a study of T cells in tuberculosis. Some clones are missing from TCRdb's copy, which holds only in-frame ones; the method was immunoSEQ multiplex PCR. This table has more than 30,000 clones, 94% appearing once. The sequenced material came from PBMCs. Every receptor here comes from a donor aged 5-35 years with latent tuberculosis or without tuberculosis infection.

This chain's CDR3 is CASSRAGYLNTIYF. Written as DNA, the CDR3 is TGCGCCAGCAGTCGCGCGGGGTATTTAAACACCATATATTTT. This chain joins TRBV4-1 and TRBJ1-3, with unresolved D. CDR1 and CDR2 (germline): MGHRA, YSYEKL. The CDR3 sequence is 14 residues long. The ends were cut back, 6 bases at V and 6 bases at J, with 15 bases in the middle.

V gene TRBV10-3 combines with J gene TRBJ1-2; D uncertain. Trimming cost V 0 bases and J 8 bases, with 13 bases left between them. The CDR3 is made up of 14 amino acids. Per germline, CDR1 ENHRY and CDR2 SYGVKD. CDR3 loop: CAISESTGEYGYTF. The CDR3 region has the DNA TGTGCCATCAGTGAGTCCACCGGGGAGTACGGCTACACCTTC.

V gene TRBV9 combines with J gene TRBJ1-3; D gene uncertain. Germline V gene data show CDR1 as SGDLS and CDR2 as YYNGEE. The CDR3 is 15 residues long. The V and J ends lost 0 bases and 5 bases respectively, with 12 bases between them. The CDR3 nucleotides are TGTGCCAGCAGCGTAGGGGCGGCCGGGAGAAACACCATATATTTT. Amino acid sequence: CASSVGAAGRNTIYF.

The chain is built from TRBV5-1 and TRBJ2-6; 10 bases align to TRBD1. The ends lost 1 base at V and 2 bases at J; junction bases unmatched: 6. The CDR3 sequence is 18 residues long. Germline-derived CDR1 and CDR2 are SGHRS and YFSETQ. The CDR3 DNA is TGCGCCAGCAGCTTGAGGGACAGGGGACCGACTGGGGCCAACGTCCTGACTTTC. Protein: CASSLRDRGPTGANVLTF.

This clone was counted once. V gene TRBV7-3 combines with J gene TRBJ2-1, with D possibly being TRBD1 (6 bases). The CDR3 has 13 amino acids. Trimming took 2 bases from V and 9 from J, leaving 11 bases between them. CDR1 and CDR2 (germline): SGHTA, FQGTGA. CDR3 coding DNA: TGTGCCAGCAGCTTAGCAGGGGTAGGTGAGCAGTTCTTC. This codes for CASSLAGVGEQFF.

The chain couples TRBV7-9 to TRBJ2-1; D not certain. CDR1 and CDR2 from the germline V gene are SEHNR and FQNEAQ (reference sequence). Trimming removed 5 bases at V and 7 bases at J, with 21 bases between. The CDR3 has 16 residues. Here the CDR3 DNA reads TGTGCCAGCAGCCCCTTAATAGCAGACCTTCGGAATGAGCAGTTCTTC. This encodes CASSPLIADLRNEQFF. Together with reference TRBV7-9 and TRBJ2-1, the CDR3 gives the full variable domain: DTGVSQNPRHKITKRGQNVTFRCDPISEHNRLYWYRQTLGQGPEFLTYFQNEAQLEKSRLLSDRFSAERPKGSFSTLEIQRTEQGDSAMYLCASSPLIADLRNEQFFGPGTRLTVL.

The rearrangement joins TRBV28 to TRBJ1-5; possibly TRBD1 for D (5 bases). The germline V gene encodes CDR1 MDHEN and CDR2 SYDVKM. The V end was cut by 3 bases, the J end by 3 bases, with 15 bases between. The CDR3 sequence is 16 residues long. CDR3 DNA: TGTGCCAGCAGTTTTCGATATAGACAGACCAATCAGCCCCAGCATTTT. It encodes CASSFRYRQTNQPQHF.